The clone carrying this TCR beta chain was seen many times. Its cognate antigen is unknown. The sample is drawn from a study of response to subunit inactivated influenza vaccine. Each CDR3 protein gets one entry after TCRdb re-called the RT-PCR reads with MiXCR. This sample carries 750,000 to 850,000 distinct CDR3 sequences, approximately 17% of them seen once, and the ten largest clones take about a tenth. This CDR3 is 11 amino acids long. V was trimmed by 0 bases and J by 6 bases, leaving 3 bases between them. The germline gives CDR1 MNHEY, CDR2 SVGAGI. Study results and caveats: That few new T cells are recruited by each seasonal influenza vaccination was the authors' suggestion.

The starting material was PBMCs from blood, obtained 5 days after vaccination. This receptor was taken from a man aged 50-59 years who received an inactivated influenza vaccine. The chain recombines TRBV6-5 with TRBJ2-7; no definite D call. CDR3 residues: CASSYSAEQYF. In DNA form, the CDR3 reads TGTGCCAGCAGTTACTCAGCCGAGCAGTACTTC.